The clone carrying this TCR beta chain came up a few times. Its target is unknown. TCRdb independently ran MiXCR on the 5' RACE reads; one entry per CDR3 protein. The sample carries roughly 60,000 distinct CDR3 sequences, around 6% recorded once. Trimming pared 0 bases from V and 6 bases from J, leaving 6 bases between. CDR1 is LGHNT, CDR2 FRNRAP, per germline. This CDR3 contains 12 residues. The data stem from a study of early T cells in non-severe SARS-CoV-2 infection. General study findings and limits: The study's VDJdb matching favored anti-spike CD8 responses and missed private and CD4 specificities.

The sequencing input was whole blood. The clonotype comes from an adult who was a healthcare worker with PCR-confirmed SARS-CoV-2 infection or an uninfected control (not recorded which). The V and J genes are TRBV12-5 and TRBJ2-7; D is ambiguous. The CDR3, as DNA: TGTGCTAGTGGTTTGGTCGGGTTCGAGCAGTACTTC. Encoded protein: CASGLVGFEQYF.